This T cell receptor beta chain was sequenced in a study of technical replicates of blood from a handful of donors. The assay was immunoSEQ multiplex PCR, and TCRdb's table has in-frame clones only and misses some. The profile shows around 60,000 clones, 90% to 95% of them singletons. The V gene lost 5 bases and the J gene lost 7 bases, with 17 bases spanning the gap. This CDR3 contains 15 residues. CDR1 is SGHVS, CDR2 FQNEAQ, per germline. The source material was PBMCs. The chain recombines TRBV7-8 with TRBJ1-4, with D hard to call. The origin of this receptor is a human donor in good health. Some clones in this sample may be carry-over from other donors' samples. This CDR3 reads CASSPSSGVGEKLFF. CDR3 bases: TGTGCCAGCAGCCCCTCGTCAGGTGTAGGTGAAAAACTGTTTTTT.